This TCR beta chain was documented in a study of breast tumors, draining lymph nodes, adjacent tissues. Findings and caveats of the study: Tumors had less TCR diversity than lymph nodes, more than nontumor tissue. Luminal-like breast cancer showed significantly greater tumor-nontumor repertoire similarity than basal-like breast cancer did. The lymph node origin of tumor T cells was framed as consistent with a hypothesis, not demonstrated. The data were judged consistent with most tumor T cells coming from lymph node and expanding in tumor.

Breast cancer patients provided tissue from their axillary draining lymph nodes. A remark on this clonotype: Its antigen is as yet unknown. The CDR3 end shows no conserved phenylalanine or tryptophan, and so a read error is likely.

This CDR3 is 12 amino acids long. Per germline, CDR1 SQVTM and CDR2 ANQGSEA. Germline trimming cut 8 bases from V and 5 bases from J; bases unmatched to any gene: 8. MiXCR, run by TCRdb on the multiplex PCR reads, gives a single entry per CDR3 protein. The sample shows about 200,000 distinct CDR3 sequences, around 34% of them seen only once. Sequencing was performed on axillary lymph node tissue. This chain uses TRBV29-1 with TRBJ2-7; 8 nucleotides match TRBD1. This clonotype originated in a female donor with breast cancer. Some clones in this sample may be carry-over from other donors' samples. The CDR3 sequence: CSTTGVGNEQYL. CDR3 DNA: TGCAGCACGACAGGGGTGGGTAACGAGCAGTACCTC.